The present T cell receptor (beta chain) was sequenced within a study of T cell repertoires in cytomegalovirus infection. Study-wide background: Through public TCR beta signatures, both CMV infection and matching HLA type were indicated.

The study's findings and limits: HLA-C-restricted CMV-specific TCR beta clonotypes prevailed in the ex vivo response.

Germline lookup yields CDR1 SEHNR and CDR2 FQNEAQ (reference sequence). CDR3 length equals 16 residues. V gave up 5 bases and J gave up 6 bases; unmatched junction bases: 9. This clonotype was counted a few times. Its specificity is unknown. TCRdb reprocessed the reads with MiXCR, giving one entry per CDR3 protein. The sample yields some 300,000 distinct CDR3 sequences, about a sixth seen once. The sample consisted of PBMCs. The chain carries TRBV7-9 and TRBJ2-3, with TRBD1 matching over 12 bases. This clonotype was obtained from a human donor in good health (CMV status not recorded). Some clones in this sample may be carry-over from other donors' samples. The CDR3 DNA is TGTGCCAGCAGCAGCCGGGACAGGGGGCTTGCGGATACGCAGTATTTT. It translates to CASSSRDRGLADTQYF.